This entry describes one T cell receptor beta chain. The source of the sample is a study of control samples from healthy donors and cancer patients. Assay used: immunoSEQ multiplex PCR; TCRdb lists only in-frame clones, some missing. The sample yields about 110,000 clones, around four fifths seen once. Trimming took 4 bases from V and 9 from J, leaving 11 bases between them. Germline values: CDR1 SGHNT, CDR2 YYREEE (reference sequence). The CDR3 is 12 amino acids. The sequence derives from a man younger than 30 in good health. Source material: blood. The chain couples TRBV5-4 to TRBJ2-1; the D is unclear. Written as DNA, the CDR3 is TGTGCCAGCAGCCCACCCTCGGGTGAGCAGTTCTTC. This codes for CASSPPSGEQFF.